Listed below are T cell receptor beta chains from one sample, sequenced in a study of blood T cell repertoires in COVID-19. The data were produced by immunoSEQ multiplex PCR, yet TCRdb's version contains in-frame clones alone and is incomplete. This table holds approximately 300,000 clones, approximately 86% found once. Input material: PBMCs or T cells enriched from blood (not recorded which). The receptors derive from a woman between 18 and 29 years old who had recovered from COVID-19. Both conserved end residues are part of each CDR3. D genes are given only for firm matches. Not every row has a clone size; where given, it reads once, few, many or a size class.

CSVDRGWTGELFF,TGCAGCGTAGACAGGGGTTGGACCGGGGAGCTGTTTTTT,.,TRBJ2-2,13,TRBD1,TRBV29-1
CASSQRGTVYQPQHF,TGCGCCAGCAGTCAACGTGGGACAGTTTATCAGCCCCAGCATTTT,.,TRBJ1-5,15,TRBD1,TRBV23-1
CASSLQASGNNEQFF,TGTGCCAGCAGCTTACAGGCTAGCGGGAACAATGAGCAGTTCTTC,once,TRBJ2-1,15,TRBD2,TRBV11-3
CASDPGPRGPQHF,TGTGCCAGTGACCCCGGGCCCCGGGGGCCCCAGCATTTT,few,TRBJ1-5,13,.,TRBV19
CASSQATGPYEQYF,TGCGCCAGCAGCCAAGCGACAGGGCCCTACGAGCAGTACTTC,.,TRBJ2-7,14,TRBD1,TRBV4-3
CASSPAGYEQYF,TGCGCCAGCAGCCCCGCCGGGTACGAGCAGTACTTC,.,TRBJ2-7,12,.,TRBV5-1
CASSQDRGRQPQHF,TGTGCCAGCAGCCAAGATAGGGGTCGGCAGCCCCAGCATTTT,.,TRBJ1-5,14,.,TRBV3-1/TRBV3-2
CASSQGTGYRNTIYF,TGTGCCAGCAGCCAAGGGACAGGGTATCGAAACACCATATATTTT,.,TRBJ1-3,15,TRBD1,TRBV4-2
CASSELGGGTDTQYF,TGTGCCAGCAGTGAATTGGGGGGTGGGACAGATACGCAGTATTTT,.,TRBJ2-3,15,.,TRBV25-1
CASSSGREESDTQYF,TGTGCCAGCAGTTCTGGGCGGGAGGAATCGGATACGCAGTATTTT,.,TRBJ2-3,15,TRBD2,TRBV28
CAWSQGAPGEAFF,TGTGCCTGGAGCCAGGGGGCGCCTGGGGAAGCTTTCTTT,.,TRBJ1-1,13,TRBD1,TRBV30
CASSLIYGVTEAFF,TGTGCCAGCAGTTTAATCTACGGGGTTACTGAAGCTTTCTTT,.,TRBJ1-1,14,.,TRBV28
CASSSVRGSNEQYF,TGTGCCAGCAGCTCAGTGAGAGGGTCAAACGAGCAGTACTTC,.,TRBJ2-7,14,.,TRBV11-3
CASSEALGGNSNQPQHF,TGTGCCAGCAGTGAAGCATTAGGAGGAAATTCAAATCAGCCCCAGCATTTT,.,TRBJ1-5,17,.,TRBV6-1
CASSLVTGMNTEAFF,TGTGCCAGCAGCTTAGTTACAGGGATGAACACTGAAGCTTTCTTT,.,TRBJ1-1,15,.,TRBV7-2
CASSQDLAGGPNTQYF,TGCGCCAGCAGCCAAGATTTAGCGGGGGGCCCTAATACGCAGTATTTT,.,TRBJ2-3,16,TRBD2,TRBV4-3
CASSQELGQIEQYF,TGTGCCAGCAGCCAAGAACTGGGACAAATCGAGCAGTACTTC,.,TRBJ2-7,14,.,TRBV3-1/TRBV3-2
CSVGGQGYGYTF,TGCAGCGTTGGGGGACAGGGCTATGGCTACACCTTC,.,TRBJ1-2,12,TRBD1,TRBV29-1
CASTTTGVTYEQYF,TGTGCCAGCACAACGACAGGGGTGACCTACGAGCAGTACTTC,.,TRBJ2-7,14,TRBD1,TRBV28
CASSLGGAVSSPLHF,TGTGCCAGCAGTTTAGGGGGGGCCGTGAGTTCACCCCTCCACTTT,.,TRBJ1-6,15,.,TRBV28
CASSDQRQGLAKNIQYF,TGTGCCAGCAGTGATCAAAGACAGGGACTAGCCAAAAACATTCAGTACTTC,.,TRBJ2-4,17,.,TRBV2
CASSLRGGEETQYF,TGTGCCAGCAGCTTGCGTGGGGGGGAAGAGACCCAGTACTTC,.,TRBJ2-5,14,TRBD2,TRBV11-3
CASSVEASGYSSYNEQFF,TGTGCCAGCAGCGTAGAGGCTAGCGGTTATAGCTCCTACAATGAGCAGTTCTTC,.,TRBJ2-1,18,TRBD2,TRBV9
CASSQWTSGIYNEQFF,TGTGCCAGCAGCCAGTGGACATCAGGAATCTACAATGAGCAGTTCTTC,.,TRBJ2-1,16,.,TRBV5-4